This T cell receptor (beta chain) was identified in a study of T cell responses to AZD1222 COVID-19 vaccine. Unmatched junction bases numbered 7, after V lost 5 bases and J lost 2 bases. This CDR3 region has 16 residues. Looked up from germline, CDR1 is LNHDA and CDR2 is SQIVND (reference sequence). Sequencing used immunoSEQ multiplex PCR; TCRdb keeps in-frame clones, though not all of them. The data contain 100,000 to 120,000 clones, approximately 90% of them seen just once; the ten biggest clones take up roughly 14%. The V call is TRBV19, the J call TRBJ2-1; 9 positions agree with TRBD2. The receptor was isolated from an adult who received the AZD1222 COVID-19 vaccine. The material was peripheral blood, obtained 28 days after the second AZD1222 dose. CDR3 DNA sequence: TGTGCCAGTAGTCCTCGTCTAGCGGGACCCTACAATGAGCAGTTCTTC. Protein product: CASSPRLAGPYNEQFF.